These T cell receptor beta chains were read from a single sample in a study of shared clonotypes between healthy human individuals. The table came from immunoSEQ multiplex PCR; TCRdb's copy has only in-frame clones and leaves some out. The data contain fewer than 550,000 clones, about 80% of them singletons. Sequenced sample: PBMCs. The receptors were sampled from a woman in her thirties or forties in good health. Some clones in this sample may be carry-over from other donors' samples. CDR3s include the opening cysteine and the closing phenylalanine or tryptophan. D genes are given only for firm matches. Some rows mark clone size as missing; the rest say once, few, many or name a class of expanded clone.

D gene: NA
J gene: TRBJ1-5
clone size: once
V gene: TRBV7-9
CDR3 DNA: TGTGCCAGCAGCTCCCGGGACGTCAATCAGCCCCAGCATTTT
CDR3 protein: CASSSRDVNQPQHF

D gene: NA
J gene: TRBJ2-3
clone size: NA
V gene: TRBV5-6
CDR3 DNA: TGTGCCAGCAGCCTTACAACCAGGGTTTCAGATACGCAGTATTTT
CDR3 protein: CASSLTTRVSDTQYF

D gene: TRBD1
J gene: TRBJ2-1
clone size: NA
V gene: TRBV28
CDR3 DNA: TGTGCCAGCAGTGCGGGACAGGGTAACAATGAGCAGTTCTTC
CDR3 protein: CASSAGQGNNEQFF

D gene: NA
J gene: TRBJ2-4
clone size: NA
V gene: TRBV4-1
CDR3 DNA: TGCGCCAGCAGCCAAGTAGGGGTTGAGATGGACATTCAGTACTTC
CDR3 protein: CASSQVGVEMDIQYF

D gene: TRBD2
J gene: TRBJ2-1
clone size: NA
V gene: TRBV5-4
CDR3 DNA: TGTGCCAGCAGCTTCAGACTAGCGGGCCTCGATGAGCAGTTCTTC
CDR3 protein: CASSFRLAGLDEQFF

D gene: NA
J gene: TRBJ2-5
clone size: NA
V gene: TRBV6-6
CDR3 DNA: TGTGCCAGCAGTTACTCGAGAGTTGAGCAGACCCAGTACTTC
CDR3 protein: CASSYSRVEQTQYF

D gene: NA
J gene: TRBJ2-5
clone size: NA
V gene: TRBV5-4
CDR3 DNA: TGTGCCAGCAGCACGACAGGGAGGGAGACCCAGTACTTC
CDR3 protein: CASSTTGRETQYF

D gene: TRBD1
J gene: TRBJ2-7
clone size: NA
V gene: TRBV5-1
CDR3 DNA: TGCGCCAGCAGCCCCGGACAGGGGAGGAACGAGCAGTACTTC
CDR3 protein: CASSPGQGRNEQYF

D gene: NA
J gene: TRBJ1-4
clone size: NA
V gene: TRBV28
CDR3 DNA: TGTGCCAGCAGTTCCGGAAAACAGGGTTTGCATGAAAAACTGTTTTTT
CDR3 protein: CASSSGKQGLHEKLFF

D gene: NA
J gene: TRBJ2-3
clone size: NA
V gene: TRBV2
CDR3 DNA: TGTGCCAGCAGTGGGGGGGTCACAGATACGCAGTATTTT
CDR3 protein: CASSGGVTDTQYF

D gene: NA
J gene: TRBJ2-3
clone size: NA
V gene: TRBV7-3
CDR3 DNA: TGTGCCAGCAGCTTTGGCCTCAGCACAGATACGCAGTATTTT
CDR3 protein: CASSFGLSTDTQYF

D gene: TRBD2
J gene: TRBJ2-1
clone size: NA
V gene: TRBV7-2
CDR3 DNA: TGTGCCAGCACCCCTGTAGCTGGCGGGGGATACAATGAGCAGTTCTTC
CDR3 protein: CASTPVAGGGYNEQFF

D gene: NA
J gene: TRBJ2-7
clone size: NA
V gene: TRBV5-1
CDR3 DNA: TGCGCCAGCAGCTTGTACGGGAGAGGGTCCTACGAGCAGTACTTC
CDR3 protein: CASSLYGRGSYEQYF

D gene: NA
J gene: TRBJ1-1
clone size: NA
V gene: TRBV5-4
CDR3 DNA: TGTGCCAGCAGCTTGGCGGGACACCTAAACACTGAAGCTTTCTTT
CDR3 protein: CASSLAGHLNTEAFF

D gene: NA
J gene: TRBJ1-2
clone size: NA
V gene: TRBV5-1
CDR3 DNA: TGCGCCAGCAGCGTCCGGACCGGAAAGGGGAACTATGGCTACACCTTC
CDR3 protein: CASSVRTGKGNYGYTF

D gene: TRBD2
J gene: TRBJ2-3
clone size: NA
V gene: TRBV10-1
CDR3 DNA: TGCGCCAGCAGCCTTGGACTAGCGGGAGGAGGCACAGATACGCAGTATTTT
CDR3 protein: CASSLGLAGGGTDTQYF

D gene: TRBD2
J gene: TRBJ2-1
clone size: NA
V gene: TRBV14
CDR3 DNA: TGTGCCAGCAGCCTCCCTAGCGGGTATAGTGAGCAGTTCTTC
CDR3 protein: CASSLPSGYSEQFF

D gene: NA
J gene: TRBJ2-2
clone size: NA
V gene: TRBV9
CDR3 DNA: TGTGCCAGCAGCGATGGGTGGCCGAACACCGGGGAGCTGTTTTTT
CDR3 protein: CASSDGWPNTGELFF

D gene: TRBD2
J gene: TRBJ2-5
clone size: NA
V gene: TRBV30
CDR3 DNA: TGTGCCTGGAGTTTGTCCAGGACTAGCGGCCAGGGGACCCAGTACTTC
CDR3 protein: CAWSLSRTSGQGTQYF

D gene: TRBD1
J gene: TRBJ1-6
clone size: NA
V gene: TRBV7-8
CDR3 DNA: TGTGCCAGCAGCGTTCGGGACAGTATTGATTCACCCCTCCACTTT
CDR3 protein: CASSVRDSIDSPLHF

D gene: TRBD1
J gene: TRBJ1-6
clone size: NA
V gene: TRBV27
CDR3 DNA: TGTGCCAGCAGTCTCGGGACAGGCGATAATTCACCCCTCCACTTT
CDR3 protein: CASSLGTGDNSPLHF

D gene: NA
J gene: TRBJ2-3
clone size: NA
V gene: TRBV30
CDR3 DNA: TGTGCCTGGAGTTCCTTAGATACGCAGTATTTT
CDR3 protein: CAWSSLDTQYF

D gene: NA
J gene: TRBJ1-2
clone size: NA
V gene: TRBV28
CDR3 DNA: TGTGCCAGCAGCCGGGACACCTTTGGCTACACCTTC
CDR3 protein: CASSRDTFGYTF

D gene: TRBD1
J gene: TRBJ1-6
clone size: NA
V gene: TRBV7-3
CDR3 DNA: TGTGCCAGCAGCTTTAGGGCAGGGGGGAGTTCACCCCTCCACTTT
CDR3 protein: CASSFRAGGSSPLHF

D gene: TRBD1
J gene: TRBJ2-2
clone size: NA
V gene: TRBV28
CDR3 DNA: TGTGCCAGCAGTCCATACAGGGGTGGTAGAGGGGCGAACACCGGGGAGCTGTTTTTT
CDR3 protein: CASSPYRGGRGANTGELFF

D gene: NA
J gene: TRBJ2-2
clone size: NA
V gene: TRBV7-2
CDR3 DNA: TGTGCCAGCAGCTTAGGGGTTGAAACGAACACCGGGGAGCTGTTTTTT
CDR3 protein: CASSLGVETNTGELFF

D gene: NA
J gene: TRBJ2-5
clone size: few
V gene: TRBV18
CDR3 DNA: TGTGCCAGCTCACCACAGGGAGAGACCCAGTACTTC
CDR3 protein: CASSPQGETQYF

D gene: TRBD1
J gene: TRBJ2-7
clone size: NA
V gene: TRBV7-9
CDR3 DNA: TGTGCCAGCAGCTTGGAGACAGGGGAAATCTACGAGCAGTACTTC
CDR3 protein: CASSLETGEIYEQYF

D gene: NA
J gene: TRBJ2-2
clone size: NA
V gene: TRBV7-2
CDR3 DNA: TGTGCCAGCAGCAGCGACGGGATGAGGACCGGGGAGCTGTTTTTT
CDR3 protein: CASSSDGMRTGELFF

D gene: TRBD1
J gene: TRBJ2-7
clone size: many
V gene: TRBV27
CDR3 DNA: TGTGCCAGCAGTCCCAGGGGGATCACGGGCTACGAGCAGTACTTC
CDR3 protein: CASSPRGITGYEQYF

D gene: NA
J gene: TRBJ2-5
clone size: NA
V gene: TRBV7-9
CDR3 DNA: TGTGCCAGCAGCTTAGTGGGTGAGACCCAGTACTTC
CDR3 protein: CASSLVGETQYF

D gene: NA
J gene: TRBJ2-5
clone size: NA
V gene: TRBV19
CDR3 DNA: TGTGCCAGTAGTATAGGGCAGCGGCGATTGAGGGAGACCCAGTACTTC
CDR3 protein: CASSIGQRRLRETQYF

D gene: TRBD2
J gene: TRBJ2-2
clone size: NA
V gene: TRBV5-1
CDR3 DNA: TGCGCCAGCAGCCGGGGGGGGCCCCGAACCGGGGAGCTGTTTTTT
CDR3 protein: CASSRGGPRTGELFF

D gene: NA
J gene: TRBJ2-3
clone size: NA
V gene: TRBV7-9
CDR3 DNA: TGTGCCAGCAGCTTGGGGCAGGGCCCAGATACGCAGTATTTT
CDR3 protein: CASSLGQGPDTQYF

D gene: TRBD2
J gene: TRBJ2-2
clone size: NA
V gene: TRBV5-1
CDR3 DNA: TGCGCCAGCAGCTTGATTCCTAGCGGGGAAAACACCGGGGAGCTGTTTTTT
CDR3 protein: CASSLIPSGENTGELFF

D gene: NA
J gene: TRBJ2-5
clone size: NA
V gene: TRBV7-6
CDR3 DNA: TGTGCCAGCAGCCTCCACCAAGAGACCCAGTACTTC
CDR3 protein: CASSLHQETQYF

D gene: NA
J gene: TRBJ1-5
clone size: NA
V gene: TRBV5-5
CDR3 DNA: TGTGCCAGCAGCTTGCCAGGAGGGGATCAGCCCCAGCATTTT
CDR3 protein: CASSLPGGDQPQHF

D gene: NA
J gene: TRBJ1-1
clone size: NA
V gene: TRBV19
CDR3 DNA: TGTGCCAGTAGTACGGGCCTGAACACTGAAGCTTTCTTT
CDR3 protein: CASSTGLNTEAFF

D gene: NA
J gene: TRBJ1-5
clone size: NA
V gene: TRBV6-1
CDR3 DNA: TGTGCCAGCAGTGAAAGAGCAGGGAATAGCAATCAGCCCCAGCATTTT
CDR3 protein: CASSERAGNSNQPQHF

D gene: NA
J gene: TRBJ2-7
clone size: NA
V gene: TRBV19
CDR3 DNA: TGTGCCAGTAGTACCCCGGGCCTTGCCTACGAGCAGTACTTC
CDR3 protein: CASSTPGLAYEQYF

D gene: TRBD2
J gene: TRBJ2-2
clone size: NA
V gene: TRBV4-2
CDR3 DNA: TGTGCCAGCAGCCAGCTAGCGGGAGACCTGGAGACAACCGGGGAGCTGTTTTTT
CDR3 protein: CASSQLAGDLETTGELFF

D gene: TRBD2
J gene: TRBJ2-7
clone size: NA
V gene: TRBV6-1
CDR3 DNA: TGTGCCAGCAGATTGTGGGGGGGTAGATACGAGCAGTACTTC
CDR3 protein: CASRLWGGRYEQYF

D gene: NA
J gene: TRBJ1-1
clone size: few
V gene: TRBV6-6
CDR3 DNA: TGTGCCAGCAGTTTGGAAGTCGACAGGGAAGCTTTCTTT
CDR3 protein: CASSLEVDREAFF

D gene: NA
J gene: TRBJ2-7
clone size: NA
V gene: TRBV7-2
CDR3 DNA: TGTGCCAGCAGCTTAGAGCAGGGGAGTTCCTACGAGCAGTACTTC
CDR3 protein: CASSLEQGSSYEQYF

D gene: TRBD2
J gene: TRBJ2-2
clone size: NA
V gene: TRBV19
CDR3 DNA: TGTGCCAGTAGCATACTAGCGGGGGGTGCCGGGGAGCTGTTTTTT
CDR3 protein: CASSILAGGAGELFF

D gene: TRBD1
J gene: TRBJ2-7
clone size: NA
V gene: TRBV4-2
CDR3 DNA: TGTTCCAGCAGCCAGGACAGGGTGGGCGAGCAGTACTTC
CDR3 protein: CSSSQDRVGEQYF

D gene: TRBD2
J gene: TRBJ2-3
clone size: NA
V gene: TRBV9
CDR3 DNA: TGTGCCAGCAGCGCGACTAGCGGAACAGATACGCAGTATTTT
CDR3 protein: CASSATSGTDTQYF

D gene: NA
J gene: TRBJ1-5
clone size: few
V gene: TRBV2
CDR3 DNA: TGTGCCAGCAGTGCCATTAGGCTTCAAAATCAGCCCCAGCATTTT
CDR3 protein: CASSAIRLQNQPQHF

D gene: TRBD1
J gene: TRBJ1-1
clone size: few
V gene: TRBV6-5
CDR3 DNA: TGTGCCAGCAGTTATGGGACAGGGGGGAACACTGAAGCTTTCTTT
CDR3 protein: CASSYGTGGNTEAFF